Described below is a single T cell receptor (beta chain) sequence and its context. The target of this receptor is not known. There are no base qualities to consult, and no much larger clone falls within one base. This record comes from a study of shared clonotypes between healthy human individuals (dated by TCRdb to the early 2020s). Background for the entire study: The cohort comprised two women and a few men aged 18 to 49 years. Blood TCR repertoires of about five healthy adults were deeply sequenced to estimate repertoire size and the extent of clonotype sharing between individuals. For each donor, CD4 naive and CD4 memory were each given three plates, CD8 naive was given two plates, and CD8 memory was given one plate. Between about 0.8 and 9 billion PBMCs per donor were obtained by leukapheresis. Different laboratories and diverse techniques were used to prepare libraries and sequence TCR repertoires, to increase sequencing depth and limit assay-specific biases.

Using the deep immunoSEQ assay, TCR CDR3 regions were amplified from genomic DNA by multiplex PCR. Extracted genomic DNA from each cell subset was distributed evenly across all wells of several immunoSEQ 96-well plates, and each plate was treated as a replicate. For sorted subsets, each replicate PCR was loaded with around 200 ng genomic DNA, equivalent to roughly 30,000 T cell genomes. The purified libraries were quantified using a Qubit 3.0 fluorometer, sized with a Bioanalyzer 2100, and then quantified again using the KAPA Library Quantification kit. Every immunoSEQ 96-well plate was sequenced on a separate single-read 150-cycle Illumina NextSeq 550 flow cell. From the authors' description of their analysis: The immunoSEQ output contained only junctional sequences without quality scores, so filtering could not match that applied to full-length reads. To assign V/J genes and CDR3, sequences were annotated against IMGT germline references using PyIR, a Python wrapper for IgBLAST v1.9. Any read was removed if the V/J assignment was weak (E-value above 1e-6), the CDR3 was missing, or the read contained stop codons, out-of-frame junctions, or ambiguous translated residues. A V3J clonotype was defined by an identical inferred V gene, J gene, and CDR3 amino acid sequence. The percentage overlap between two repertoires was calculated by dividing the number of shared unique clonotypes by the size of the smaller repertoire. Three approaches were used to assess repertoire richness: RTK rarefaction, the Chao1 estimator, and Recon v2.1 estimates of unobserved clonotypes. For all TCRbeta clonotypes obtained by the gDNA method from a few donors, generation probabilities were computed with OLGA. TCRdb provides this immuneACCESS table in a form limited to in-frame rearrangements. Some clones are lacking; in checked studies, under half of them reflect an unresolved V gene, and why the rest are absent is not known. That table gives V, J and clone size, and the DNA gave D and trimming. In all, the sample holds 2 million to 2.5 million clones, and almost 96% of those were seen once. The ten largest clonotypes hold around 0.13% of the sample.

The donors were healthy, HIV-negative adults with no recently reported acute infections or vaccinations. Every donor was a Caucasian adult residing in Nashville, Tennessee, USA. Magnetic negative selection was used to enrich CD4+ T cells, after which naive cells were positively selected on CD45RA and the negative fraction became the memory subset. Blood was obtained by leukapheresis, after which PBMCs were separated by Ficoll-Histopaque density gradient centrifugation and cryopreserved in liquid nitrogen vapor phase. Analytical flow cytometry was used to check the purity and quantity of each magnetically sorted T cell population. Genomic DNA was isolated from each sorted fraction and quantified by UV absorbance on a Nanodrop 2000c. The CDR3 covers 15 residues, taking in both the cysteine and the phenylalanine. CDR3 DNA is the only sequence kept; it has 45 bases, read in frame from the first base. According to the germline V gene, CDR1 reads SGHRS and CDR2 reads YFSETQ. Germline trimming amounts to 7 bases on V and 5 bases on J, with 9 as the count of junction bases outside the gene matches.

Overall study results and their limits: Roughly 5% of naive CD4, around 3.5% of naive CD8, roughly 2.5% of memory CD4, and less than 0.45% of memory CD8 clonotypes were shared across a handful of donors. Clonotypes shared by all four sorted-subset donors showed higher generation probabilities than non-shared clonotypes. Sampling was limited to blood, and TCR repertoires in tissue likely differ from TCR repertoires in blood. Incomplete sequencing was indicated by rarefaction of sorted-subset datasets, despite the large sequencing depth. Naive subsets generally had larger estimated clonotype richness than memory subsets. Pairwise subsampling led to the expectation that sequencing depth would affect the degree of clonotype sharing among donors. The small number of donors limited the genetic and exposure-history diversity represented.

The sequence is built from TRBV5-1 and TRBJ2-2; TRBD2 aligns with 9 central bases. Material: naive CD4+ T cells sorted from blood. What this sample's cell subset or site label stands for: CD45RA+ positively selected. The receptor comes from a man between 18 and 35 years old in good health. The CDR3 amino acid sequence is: CASSGLAKQTGELFF. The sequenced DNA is TGCGCCAGCTCGGGACTAGCCAAACAAACCGGGGAGCTGTTTTTT.